The TCR beta chain described here comes from a study of vaccination effects on CD4 cells after COVID-19. Study-wide results and caveats: After vaccination of healthy people, only 1 of 255 vaccine-induced clones cross-reacted with common cold coronaviruses.

TCRdb keeps only in-frame clones here, not all; method: immunoSEQ multiplex PCR. The sample includes over 60,000 clones, around 76% of them seen just once. To note about this clone: The antigen is undetermined.

The CDR3 has 13 amino acids. CDR1 and CDR2 (germline): SNHLY, FYNNEI. V shed 8 bases and J shed 4 bases, with 12 bases lying between them. Viral peptide pools were used in the ViraFEST assay to expand antigen-specific CD4+ T cells, and sequencing came afterward. When less than 13 days of culture had elapsed, CD4+ T cells were isolated. All vaccine recipients tested negative for nucleocapsid antibodies and had never contracted SARS-CoV-2 infection. Wells each received 1.5 million to 2.5 million PBMC, cultured with approximately 9.1 IU/ml IL-2 and about 9 ug/ml peptides. The rearrangement links TRBV2 to TRBJ2-1, with D possibly matching TRBD2 (6 bases). The receptor was derived from a human donor who received a COVID-19 vaccine. This sample comprised CD4+ T cells from PBMCs cultured with HCoV-NL63 spike peptides, obtained before COVID-19 vaccination. CDR3 loop: CASLPGEYNEQFF. The CDR3 DNA reads as TGTGCCAGCCTCCCGGGAGAATACAATGAGCAGTTCTTC. Drawing the rest from reference TRBV2 and TRBJ2-1, the complete variable domain is EPEVTQTPSHQVTQMGQEVILRCVPISNHLYFYWYRQILGQKVEFLVSFYNNEISEKSEIFDDQFSVERPDGSNFTLKIRSTKLEDSAMYFCASLPGEYNEQFFGPGTRLTVL.